This TCR beta chain was profiled in a study of blood T cell repertoires in COVID-19. Study at large: Some COVID-19 samples were acute and others convalescent; all came from the United States, Italy and Spain. Sources were T cells, B-cell-depleted T cells, or PBMCs; the material itself was cDNA or gDNA.

The authors' processing: Amplification of reference gene primers provided the estimated nucleated cell counts. Assay used: immunoSEQ multiplex PCR; TCRdb lists only in-frame clones, some missing. The V and J calls and clone size are taken from that table; D and trimming were inferred from the DNA. The sample contains 75,000 to 100,000 clones, about 80% of which appear only once. V shed 4 bases and J 3 bases; nucleotides not matched to a gene: 8. CDR1 and CDR2 (germline): SNHLY, FYNNEI. The CDR3 is 15 amino acids. The chain is built from TRBV2 and TRBJ1-2; TRBD1 agrees at 7 bases. The specimen was peripheral blood. The sequence derives from a man aged 65 to 85 with acute or convalescent COVID-19. CDR3 DNA sequence: TGTGCCAGCAGTGTTGGAGGGGGCCGGGACTATGGCTACACCTTC. This gives the protein CASSVGGGRDYGYTF.